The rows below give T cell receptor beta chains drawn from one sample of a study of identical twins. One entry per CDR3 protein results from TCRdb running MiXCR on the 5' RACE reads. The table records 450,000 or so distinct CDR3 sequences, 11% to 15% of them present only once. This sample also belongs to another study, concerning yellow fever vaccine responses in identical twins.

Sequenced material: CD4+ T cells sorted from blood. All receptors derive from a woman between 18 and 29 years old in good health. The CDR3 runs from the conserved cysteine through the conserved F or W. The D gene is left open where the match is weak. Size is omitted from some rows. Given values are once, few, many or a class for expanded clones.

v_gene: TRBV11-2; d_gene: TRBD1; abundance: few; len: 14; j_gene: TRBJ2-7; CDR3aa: CASSLSNRGEEQYF; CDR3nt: TGTGCCAGCAGCTTGTCAAACAGGGGTGAGGAGCAGTACTTC
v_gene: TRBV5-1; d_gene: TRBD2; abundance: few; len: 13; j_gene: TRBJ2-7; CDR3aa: CASSAGLLYEQYF; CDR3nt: TGCGCCAGCAGCGCGGGACTACTTTACGAGCAGTACTTC
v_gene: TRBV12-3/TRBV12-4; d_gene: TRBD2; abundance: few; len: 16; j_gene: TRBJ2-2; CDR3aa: CASSARLAGDTGELFF; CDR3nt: TGTGCCAGCAGTGCCCGACTAGCGGGAGACACCGGGGAGCTGTTTTTT
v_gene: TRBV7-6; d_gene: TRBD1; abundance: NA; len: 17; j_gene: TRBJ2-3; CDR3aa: CASSLGAGTGWTDTQYF; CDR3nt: TGTGCCAGCAGCTTAGGGGCCGGGACAGGGTGGACAGATACGCAGTATTTT
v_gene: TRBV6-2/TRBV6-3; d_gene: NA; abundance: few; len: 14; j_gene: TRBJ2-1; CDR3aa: CASQTRGVYNEQFF; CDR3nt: TGTGCCAGCCAGACTAGAGGGGTCTACAATGAGCAGTTCTTC
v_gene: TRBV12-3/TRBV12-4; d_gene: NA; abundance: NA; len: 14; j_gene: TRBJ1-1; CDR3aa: CASRVDSLVTEAFF; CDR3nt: TGTGCCAGCAGGGTGGACAGTCTCGTTACTGAAGCTTTCTTT
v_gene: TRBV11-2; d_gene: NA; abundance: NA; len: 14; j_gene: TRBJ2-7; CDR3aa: CASSIRDGLLEQYF; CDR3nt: TGTGCCAGCAGTATCCGGGACGGCCTATTAGAGCAGTACTTC
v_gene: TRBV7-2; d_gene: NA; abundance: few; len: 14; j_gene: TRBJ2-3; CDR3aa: CASSKRGTTDTQYF; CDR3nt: TGTGCCAGCAGCAAACGAGGGACCACAGATACGCAGTATTTT
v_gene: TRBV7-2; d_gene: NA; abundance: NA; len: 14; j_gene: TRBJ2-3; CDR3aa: CATSTGTDTDTQYF; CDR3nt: TGTGCCACCTCGACTGGAACTGACACAGATACGCAGTATTTT
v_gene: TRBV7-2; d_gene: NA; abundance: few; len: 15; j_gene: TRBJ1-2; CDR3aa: CASSFDTANNYGYTF; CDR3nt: TGTGCCAGCAGCTTCGATACAGCTAATAACTATGGCTACACCTTC
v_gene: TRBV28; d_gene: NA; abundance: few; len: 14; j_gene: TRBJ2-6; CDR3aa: CASGTGSGANVLTF; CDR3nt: TGTGCCAGCGGGACTGGCTCTGGGGCCAACGTCCTGACTTTC
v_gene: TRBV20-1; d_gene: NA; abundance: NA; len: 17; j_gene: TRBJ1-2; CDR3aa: CSARDFKTVFRIGGYTF; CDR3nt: TGCAGTGCTAGAGATTTTAAAACAGTTTTCAGGATCGGTGGCTACACCTTC
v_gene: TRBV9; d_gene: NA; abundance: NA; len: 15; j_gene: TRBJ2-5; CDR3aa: CASSVEATGQETQYF; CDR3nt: TGTGCCAGCAGCGTAGAGGCAACGGGCCAAGAGACCCAGTACTTC
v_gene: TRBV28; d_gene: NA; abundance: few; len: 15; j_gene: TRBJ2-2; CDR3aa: CASSLKDLNTGELFF; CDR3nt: TGTGCCAGCAGTTTAAAGGACTTAAACACCGGGGAGCTGTTTTTT
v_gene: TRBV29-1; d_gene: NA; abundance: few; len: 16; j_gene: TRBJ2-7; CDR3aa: CSVGAGRHDPSYEQYF; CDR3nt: TGCAGCGTTGGGGCAGGGCGCCACGATCCTTCCTACGAGCAGTACTTC
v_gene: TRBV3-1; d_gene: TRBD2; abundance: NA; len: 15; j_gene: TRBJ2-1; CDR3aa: CASSQRGLPHNEQFF; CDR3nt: TGTGCCAGCAGCCAGAGGGGACTACCACACAATGAGCAGTTCTTC
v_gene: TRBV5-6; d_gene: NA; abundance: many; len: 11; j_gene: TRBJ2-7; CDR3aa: CASSLLDEQYF; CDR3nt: TGTGCCAGCAGCCTGCTTGACGAGCAGTACTTC
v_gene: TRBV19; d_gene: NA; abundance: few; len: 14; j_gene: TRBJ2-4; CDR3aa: CASSRGAAKNIQYF; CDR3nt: TGTGCCAGTAGTAGGGGGGCAGCCAAAAACATTCAGTACTTC
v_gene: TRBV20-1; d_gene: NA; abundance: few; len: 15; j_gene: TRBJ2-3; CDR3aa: CSAREAGGYTDTQYF; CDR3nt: TGCAGTGCTAGAGAGGCAGGCGGGTATACAGATACGCAGTATTTT
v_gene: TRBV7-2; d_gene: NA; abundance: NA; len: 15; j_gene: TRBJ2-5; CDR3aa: CASSPPGPRGETQYF; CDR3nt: TGTGCCAGCAGCCCACCGGGTCCGAGGGGAGAGACCCAGTACTTC
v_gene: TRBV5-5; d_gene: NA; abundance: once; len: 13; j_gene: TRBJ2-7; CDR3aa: CASSLGPGREQYF; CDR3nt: TGTGCCAGCAGCTTGGGTCCGGGAAGGGAGCAGTACTTC
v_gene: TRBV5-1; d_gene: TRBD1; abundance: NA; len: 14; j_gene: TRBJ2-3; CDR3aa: CASSAGQGSDTQYF; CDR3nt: TGCGCCAGCAGCGCGGGACAGGGGTCAGATACGCAGTATTTT
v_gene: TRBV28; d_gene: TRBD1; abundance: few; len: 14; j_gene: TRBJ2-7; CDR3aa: CASMEDRGTYEQYF; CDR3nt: TGTGCCAGCATGGAAGACAGGGGGACCTACGAGCAGTACTTC
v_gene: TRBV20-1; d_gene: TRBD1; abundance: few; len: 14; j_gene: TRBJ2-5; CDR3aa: CSANDRGRQETQYF; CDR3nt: TGCAGTGCTAATGACAGGGGGCGGCAAGAGACCCAGTACTTC
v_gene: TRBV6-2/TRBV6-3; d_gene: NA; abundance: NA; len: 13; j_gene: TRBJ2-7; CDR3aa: CASSYDDSYEQYF; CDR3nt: TGTGCCAGCAGTTACGACGACTCCTACGAGCAGTACTTC
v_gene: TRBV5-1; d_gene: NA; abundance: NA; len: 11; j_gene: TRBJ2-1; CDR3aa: CASSVSGEQFF; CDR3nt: TGCGCCAGCAGCGTTAGCGGTGAGCAGTTCTTC
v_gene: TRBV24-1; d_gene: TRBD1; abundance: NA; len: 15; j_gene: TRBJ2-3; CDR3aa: CATRGTGGDTDTQYF; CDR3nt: TGTGCCACCAGGGGGACAGGCGGCGACACAGATACGCAGTATTTT
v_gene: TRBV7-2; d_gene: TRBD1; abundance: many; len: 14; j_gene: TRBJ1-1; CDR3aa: CASSSQGANTEAFF; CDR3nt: TGTGCCAGCAGCTCCCAGGGGGCGAACACTGAAGCTTTCTTT
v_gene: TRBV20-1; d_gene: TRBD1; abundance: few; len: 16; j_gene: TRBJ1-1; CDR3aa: CSARPIQGARTTEAFF; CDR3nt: TGCAGTGCTAGACCTATACAGGGGGCAAGGACCACTGAAGCTTTCTTT
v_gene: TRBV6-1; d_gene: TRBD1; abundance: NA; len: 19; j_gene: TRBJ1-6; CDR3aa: CASSEGGQGIKSYNSPLHF; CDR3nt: TGTGCCAGCAGTGAAGGTGGACAGGGCATCAAGTCCTATAATTCACCCCTCCACTTT
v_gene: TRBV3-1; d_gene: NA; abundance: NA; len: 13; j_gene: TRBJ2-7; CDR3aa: CASSQGNLYEQYF; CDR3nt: TGTGCCAGCAGCCAAGGGAACCTCTACGAGCAGTACTTC
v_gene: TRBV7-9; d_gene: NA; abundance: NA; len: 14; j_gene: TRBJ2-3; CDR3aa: CASSLNQGSDTQYF; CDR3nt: TGTGCCAGCAGCTTAAATCAGGGTTCAGATACGCAGTATTTT
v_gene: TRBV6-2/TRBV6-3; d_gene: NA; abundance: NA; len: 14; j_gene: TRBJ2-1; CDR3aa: CASSYSYRGGEQFF; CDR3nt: TGTGCCAGCAGTTACTCGTACAGGGGAGGTGAGCAGTTCTTC
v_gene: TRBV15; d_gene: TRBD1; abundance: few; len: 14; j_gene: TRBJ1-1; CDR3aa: CATSRETGGTEAFF; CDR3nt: TGTGCCACCAGCAGAGAGACAGGGGGGACTGAAGCTTTCTTT
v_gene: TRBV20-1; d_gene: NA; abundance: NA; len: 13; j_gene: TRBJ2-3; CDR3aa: CSANGRSTDTQYF; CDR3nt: TGCAGTGCTAACGGGCGGAGCACAGATACGCAGTATTTT
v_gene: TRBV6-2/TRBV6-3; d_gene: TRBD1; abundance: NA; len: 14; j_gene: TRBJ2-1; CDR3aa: CASSPWTGYNEQFF; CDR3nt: TGTGCCAGCAGTCCGTGGACAGGGTACAATGAGCAGTTCTTC
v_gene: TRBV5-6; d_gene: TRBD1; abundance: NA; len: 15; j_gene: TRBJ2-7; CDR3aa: CASSFKGTGVYEQYF; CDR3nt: TGTGCCAGCAGCTTCAAGGGGACAGGGGTCTACGAGCAGTACTTC
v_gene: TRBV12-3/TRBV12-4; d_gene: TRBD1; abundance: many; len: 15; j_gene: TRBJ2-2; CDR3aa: CASSDRGRYTGELFF; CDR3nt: TGTGCCAGCAGTGACAGGGGGCGGTACACCGGGGAGCTGTTTTTT